This is a list of T cell receptor beta chains from one sample in a study of beta chain features in type 1 diabetes. TCRdb keeps only in-frame clones here, not all; method: immunoSEQ multiplex PCR. The data contain fewer than 900,000 clones, 17% of them singletons. The sample taken for sequencing was naive CD4+ T cells from blood. The receptors were gathered from a woman in her late teens or twenties in good health. The conserved cysteine and the conserved F or W are not part of the CDR3 here. Some rows mark clone size as missing; the rest say once, few, many or name a class of expanded clone.

clone_size j_call v_call cdr3_length cdr3_aa
few TRBJ1-2 TRBV19 14 ASMLGTGFPHYGYT
- TRBJ2-1 TRBV5-1 12 ASSLGAKDDEQF
few TRBJ1-2 TRBV5-1 13 ASSLARTGNYGYT
- TRBJ2-7 TRBV29-1 11 SAELAGGIEQY
- TRBJ2-1 TRBV28 11 ASRLAGPNEQF
few TRBJ1-1 TRBV7-8 13 ASSLTFTGGTEAF
- TRBJ2-5 TRBV7-2 14 ASSLARGRAPETQY
- TRBJ2-2 TRBV9 14 ASSVASGRATGELF
few TRBJ2-1 TRBV4-3 15 ASSQGYAGVAYNEQF
few TRBJ2-1 TRBV14 12 ASSQDWGPGLQF
few TRBJ2-3 TRBV5-1 13 ASSLGRGRGDTQY
- TRBJ1-2 TRBV19 13 ASTLGRGQARGYT
few TRBJ2-3 TRBV12-5 11 ASGRGVPDTQY
- TRBJ1-5 TRBV7-2 11 ASSLGINQPQH
few TRBJ2-1 TRBV7-2 14 ASSWQAASSYNEQF
- TRBJ1-2 TRBV29-1 10 SVAGRSDGYT
- TRBJ2-2 TRBV19 13 ASSFAAGDTGELF
- TRBJ2-6 TRBV28 16 ASSPGLAGSSGANVLT
few TRBJ2-1 TRBV5-1 15 ASSLGLAAGSYNEQF
- - TRBV15 10 ATSRAGAEQY
few TRBJ2-7 TRBV5-6 11 ASSRGLAGDQY
- TRBJ2-5 TRBV10-3 12 ASSQRTQGETQY
few TRBJ1-2 TRBV2 16 ASSVTPGPRKTTYGYT
- TRBJ1-5 TRBV7-2 10 ASSQGAQPQH
- TRBJ1-2 TRBV15 13 ATSREAEATYGYT
- TRBJ1-1 TRBV16 12 ASRQRVGGTEAF
- TRBJ2-2 TRBV2 11 ASSDRGTGELF